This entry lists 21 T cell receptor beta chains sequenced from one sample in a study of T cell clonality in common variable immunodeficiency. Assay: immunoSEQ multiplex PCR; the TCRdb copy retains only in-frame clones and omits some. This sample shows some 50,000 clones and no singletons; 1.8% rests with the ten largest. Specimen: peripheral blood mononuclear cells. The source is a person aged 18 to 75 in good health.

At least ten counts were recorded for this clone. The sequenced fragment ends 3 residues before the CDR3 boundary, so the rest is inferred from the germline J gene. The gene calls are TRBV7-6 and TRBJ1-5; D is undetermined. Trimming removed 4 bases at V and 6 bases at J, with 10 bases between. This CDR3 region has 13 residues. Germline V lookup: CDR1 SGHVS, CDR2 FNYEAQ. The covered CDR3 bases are TGTGCCAGCAGCTACAAGGCGGGTCAGCCC. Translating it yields CASSYKAGQP. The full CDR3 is CASSYKAGQPQHF.

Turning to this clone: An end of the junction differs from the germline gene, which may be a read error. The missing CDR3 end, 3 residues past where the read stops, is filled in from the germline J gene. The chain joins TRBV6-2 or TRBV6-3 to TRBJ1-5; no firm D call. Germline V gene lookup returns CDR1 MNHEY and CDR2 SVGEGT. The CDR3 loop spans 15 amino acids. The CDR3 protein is CASSPEFYSKQPQHF. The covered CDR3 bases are TGTGCCAGCAGTCCCGAGTTTTATAGCAAGCAGCCC.

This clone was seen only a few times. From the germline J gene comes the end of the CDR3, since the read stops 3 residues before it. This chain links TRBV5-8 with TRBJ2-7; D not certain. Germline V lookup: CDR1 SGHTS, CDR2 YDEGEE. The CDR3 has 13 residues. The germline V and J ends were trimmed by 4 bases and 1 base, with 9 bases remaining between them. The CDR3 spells CASSKTPSYEQYF. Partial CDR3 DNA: TGTGCCAGCAGCAAGACACCGTCCTACGAG.

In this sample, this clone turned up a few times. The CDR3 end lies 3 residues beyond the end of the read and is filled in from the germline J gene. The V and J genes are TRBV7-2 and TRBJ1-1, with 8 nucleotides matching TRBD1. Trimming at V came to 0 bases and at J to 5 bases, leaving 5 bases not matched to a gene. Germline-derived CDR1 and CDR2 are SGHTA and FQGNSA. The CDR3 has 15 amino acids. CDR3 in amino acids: CASSLAPRGRTEAFF. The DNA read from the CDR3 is TGTGCCAGCAGCTTAGCCCCCAGGGGGCGGACTGAA.

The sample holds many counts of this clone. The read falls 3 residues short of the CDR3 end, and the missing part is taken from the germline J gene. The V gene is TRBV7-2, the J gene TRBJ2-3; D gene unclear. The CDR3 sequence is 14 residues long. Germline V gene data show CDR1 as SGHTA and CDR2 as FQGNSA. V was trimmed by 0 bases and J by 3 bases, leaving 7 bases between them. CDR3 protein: CASSLALTTDTQYF. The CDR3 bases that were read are TGTGCCAGCAGCTTAGCGCTCACAACAGATACG.

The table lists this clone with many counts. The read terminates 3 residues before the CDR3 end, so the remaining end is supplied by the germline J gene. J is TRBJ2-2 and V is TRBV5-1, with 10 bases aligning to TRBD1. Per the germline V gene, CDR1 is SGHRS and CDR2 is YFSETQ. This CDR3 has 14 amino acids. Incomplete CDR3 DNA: TGCGCCAGCAGCTCCCGGACAGGGGGTGAAAAG. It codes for CASSSRTGGEK. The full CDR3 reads CASSSRTGGEKLFF.

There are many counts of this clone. The CDR3 here is CASTPGGKGNTIYF. Incomplete CDR3 DNA: TGTGCCAGCACCCCCGGGGGGAAAGGAAACACC. The chain recombines TRBV7-2 with TRBJ1-3; D perhaps matches TRBD1 (5 bases). The sequence runs out 3 residues before the end of the CDR3; the remainder is reconstructed from the germline J gene. Trimming removed 7 bases at V and 4 bases at J, with 14 bases between. Germline lookup yields CDR1 SGHTA and CDR2 FQGNSA. The CDR3 is 14 residues long.

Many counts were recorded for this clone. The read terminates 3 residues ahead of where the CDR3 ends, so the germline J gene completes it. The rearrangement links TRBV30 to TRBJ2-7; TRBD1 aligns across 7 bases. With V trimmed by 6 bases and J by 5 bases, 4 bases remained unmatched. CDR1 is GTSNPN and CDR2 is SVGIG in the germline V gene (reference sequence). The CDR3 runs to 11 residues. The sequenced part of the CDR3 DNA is TGTGCCTGTTTGAGGGGGCACGAG. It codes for CACLRGHE. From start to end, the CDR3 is CACLRGHEQYF.

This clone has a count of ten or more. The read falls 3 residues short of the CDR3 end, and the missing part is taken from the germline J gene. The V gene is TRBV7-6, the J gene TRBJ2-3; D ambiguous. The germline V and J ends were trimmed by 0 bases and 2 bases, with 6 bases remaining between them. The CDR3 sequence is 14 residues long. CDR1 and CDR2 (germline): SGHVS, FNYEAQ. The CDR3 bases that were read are TGTGCCAGCAGCTTAGCGCGGAACACAGATACG. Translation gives CASSLARNTDT. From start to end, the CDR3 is CASSLARNTDTQYF.

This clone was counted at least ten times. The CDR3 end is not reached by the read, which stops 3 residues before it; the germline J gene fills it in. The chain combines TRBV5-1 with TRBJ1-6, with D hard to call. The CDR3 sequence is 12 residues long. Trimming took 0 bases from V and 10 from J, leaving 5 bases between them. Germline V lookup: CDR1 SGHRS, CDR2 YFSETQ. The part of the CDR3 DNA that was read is TGCGCCAGCAGCTTGGAAGGGTCACCC. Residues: CASSLEGSP. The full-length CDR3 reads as CASSLEGSPLHF.

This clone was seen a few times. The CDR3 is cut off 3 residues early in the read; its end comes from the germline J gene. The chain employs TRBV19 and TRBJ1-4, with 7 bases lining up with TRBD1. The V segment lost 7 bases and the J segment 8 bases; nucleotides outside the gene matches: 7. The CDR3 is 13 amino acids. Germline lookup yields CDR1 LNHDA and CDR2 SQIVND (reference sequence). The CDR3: CASNRQGPEKLFF. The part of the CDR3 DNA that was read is TGTGCCAGTAACCGACAGGGCCCAGAAAAA.

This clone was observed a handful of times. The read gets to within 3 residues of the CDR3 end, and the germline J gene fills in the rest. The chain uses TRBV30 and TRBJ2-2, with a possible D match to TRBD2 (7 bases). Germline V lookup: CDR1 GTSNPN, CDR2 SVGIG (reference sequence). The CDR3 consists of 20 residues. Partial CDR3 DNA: TGTGCCTGGAGGGAAAGGTCCGGGACCACGGGGGGCTCCTATAATTCACCG. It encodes CAWRERSGTTGGSYNSP. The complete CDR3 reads CAWRERSGTTGGSYNSPLFF.

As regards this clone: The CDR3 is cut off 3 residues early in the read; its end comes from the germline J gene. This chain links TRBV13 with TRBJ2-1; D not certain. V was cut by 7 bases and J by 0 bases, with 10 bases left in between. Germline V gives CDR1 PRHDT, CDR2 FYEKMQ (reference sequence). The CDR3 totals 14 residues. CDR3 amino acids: CASKISSSYNEQFF. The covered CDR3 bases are TGTGCCAGCAAGATTTCCAGCTCCTACAATGAG.

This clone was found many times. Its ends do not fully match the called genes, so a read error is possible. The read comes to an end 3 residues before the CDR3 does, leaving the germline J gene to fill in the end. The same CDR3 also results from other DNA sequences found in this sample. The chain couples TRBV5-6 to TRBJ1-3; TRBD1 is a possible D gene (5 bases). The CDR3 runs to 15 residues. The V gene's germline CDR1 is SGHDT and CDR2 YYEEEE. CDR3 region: CASSLVTGSGNTIYF. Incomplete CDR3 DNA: TGTGCCAGCAGCTTGGTAACAGGCTCTGGAAACACG.

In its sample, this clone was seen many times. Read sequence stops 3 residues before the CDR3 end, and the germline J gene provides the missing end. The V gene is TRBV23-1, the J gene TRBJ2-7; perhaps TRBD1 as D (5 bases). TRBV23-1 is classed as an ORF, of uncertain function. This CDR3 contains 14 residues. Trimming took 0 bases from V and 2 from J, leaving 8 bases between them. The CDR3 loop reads CASSQSPGTYEQYF. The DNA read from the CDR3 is TGCGCCAGCAGTCAATCCCCAGGGACCTACGAG.

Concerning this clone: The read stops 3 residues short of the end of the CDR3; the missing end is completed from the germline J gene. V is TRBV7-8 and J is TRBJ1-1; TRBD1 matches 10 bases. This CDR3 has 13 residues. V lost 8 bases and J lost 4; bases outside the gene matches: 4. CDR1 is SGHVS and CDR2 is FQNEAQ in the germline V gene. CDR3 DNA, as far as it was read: TGTGCCAGCGGGACAGGGGTTAGCACTGAA. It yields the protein CASGTGVSTE. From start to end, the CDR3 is CASGTGVSTEAFF.

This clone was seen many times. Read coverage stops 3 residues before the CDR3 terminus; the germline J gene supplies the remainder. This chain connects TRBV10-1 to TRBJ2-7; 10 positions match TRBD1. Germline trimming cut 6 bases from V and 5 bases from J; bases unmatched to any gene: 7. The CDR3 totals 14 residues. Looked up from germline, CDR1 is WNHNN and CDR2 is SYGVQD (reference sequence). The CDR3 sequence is CASSPGQGSHEQYF. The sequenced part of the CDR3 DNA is TGCGCCAGCAGCCCGGGACAGGGGAGCCACGAG.

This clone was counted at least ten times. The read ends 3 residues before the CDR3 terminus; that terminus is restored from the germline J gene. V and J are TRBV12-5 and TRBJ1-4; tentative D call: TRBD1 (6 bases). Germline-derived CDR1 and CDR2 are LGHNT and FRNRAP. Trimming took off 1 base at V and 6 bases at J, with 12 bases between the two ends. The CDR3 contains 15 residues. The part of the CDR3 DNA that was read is TGTGCTAGTGGTTTGGAACAGGGTTCGGATGAAAAA. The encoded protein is CASGLEQGSDEK. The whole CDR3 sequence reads CASGLEQGSDEKLFF.

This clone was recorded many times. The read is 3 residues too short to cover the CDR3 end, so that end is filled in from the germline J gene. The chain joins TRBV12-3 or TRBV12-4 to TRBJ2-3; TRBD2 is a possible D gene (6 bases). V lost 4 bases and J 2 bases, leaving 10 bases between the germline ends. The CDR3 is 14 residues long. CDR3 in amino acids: CASSYTSPTDTQYF. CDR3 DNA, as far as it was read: TGTGCCAGCAGTTATACTAGCCCCACAGATACG.

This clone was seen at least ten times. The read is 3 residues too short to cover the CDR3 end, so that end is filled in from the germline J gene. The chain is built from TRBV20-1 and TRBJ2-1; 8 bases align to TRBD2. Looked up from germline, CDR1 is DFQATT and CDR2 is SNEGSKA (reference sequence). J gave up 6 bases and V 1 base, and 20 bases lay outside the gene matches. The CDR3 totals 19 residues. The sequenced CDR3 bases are TGCAGTGCTAGAGCTGACGGGGGGGCATTGGGGTGGGTCCTCAATGAG. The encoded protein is CSARADGGALGWVLNE. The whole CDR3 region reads CSARADGGALGWVLNEQFF.

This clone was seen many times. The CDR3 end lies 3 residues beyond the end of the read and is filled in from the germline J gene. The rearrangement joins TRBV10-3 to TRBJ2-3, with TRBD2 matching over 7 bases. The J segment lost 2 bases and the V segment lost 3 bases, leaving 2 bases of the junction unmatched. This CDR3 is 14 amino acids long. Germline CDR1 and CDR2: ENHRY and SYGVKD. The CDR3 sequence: CAISDGTTTDTQYF. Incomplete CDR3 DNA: TGTGCCATCAGTGACGGGACTACCACAGATACG.